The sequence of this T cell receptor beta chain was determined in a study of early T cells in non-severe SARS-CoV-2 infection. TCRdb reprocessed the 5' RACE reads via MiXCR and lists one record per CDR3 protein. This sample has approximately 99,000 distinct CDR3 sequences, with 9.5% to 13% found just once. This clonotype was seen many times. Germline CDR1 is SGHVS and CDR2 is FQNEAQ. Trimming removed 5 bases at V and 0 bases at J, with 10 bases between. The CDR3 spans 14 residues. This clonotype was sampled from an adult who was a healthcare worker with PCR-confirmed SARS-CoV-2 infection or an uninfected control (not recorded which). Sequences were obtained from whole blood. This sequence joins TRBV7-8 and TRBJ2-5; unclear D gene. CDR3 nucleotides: TGTGCCAGCAGCCCCGGGCAGCACCAAGAGACCCAGTACTTC. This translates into CASSPGQHQETQYF.